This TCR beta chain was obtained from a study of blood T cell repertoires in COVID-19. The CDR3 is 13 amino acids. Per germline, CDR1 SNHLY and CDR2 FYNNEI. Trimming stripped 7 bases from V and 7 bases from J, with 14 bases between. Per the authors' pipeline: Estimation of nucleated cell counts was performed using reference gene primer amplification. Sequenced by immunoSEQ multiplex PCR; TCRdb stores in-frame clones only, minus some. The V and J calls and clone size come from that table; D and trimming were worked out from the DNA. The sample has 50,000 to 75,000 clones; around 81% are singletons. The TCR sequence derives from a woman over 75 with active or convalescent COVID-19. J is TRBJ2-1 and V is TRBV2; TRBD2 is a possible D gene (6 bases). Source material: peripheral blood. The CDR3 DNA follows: TGTGCCAGCACGGGACTCTCACTAAATGAGCAGTTCTTC. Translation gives CASTGLSLNEQFF.